The rows below give T cell receptor beta chains drawn from one sample of a study of cytomegalovirus exposure and HLA in healthy donors. Sequenced by immunoSEQ multiplex PCR; TCRdb stores in-frame clones only, minus some. The sample records approximately 120,000 clones, about 81% being singletons. Sequences were obtained from PBMCs. The origin of the receptors is a woman younger than 45 in good health and CMV-seronegative. Both conserved end residues are part of each CDR3. A D gene is named only where the DNA matches it firmly. Expanded clones are given a class, and other clones once, few, many or no size at all.

d_gene,j_gene,abundance,v_gene,CDR3aa,CDR3nt
TRBD1,TRBJ2-5,-,TRBV2,CASSDGTGGEETQYF,TGTGCCAGCAGTGATGGAACAGGGGGCGAAGAGACCCAGTACTTC
-,TRBJ1-6,-,TRBV4-2,CASSQDSPYNSPLHF,TGTGCCAGCAGCCAAGACAGTCCCTATAATTCACCCCTCCACTTT
TRBD1,TRBJ1-4,-,TRBV5-1,CASSPTGEYEKLFF,TGCGCCAGCAGCCCGACAGGGGAGTATGAAAAACTGTTTTTT
-,TRBJ1-3,-,TRBV7-9,CASSPQTGRVNTIYF,TGTGCCAGCAGCCCTCAAACCGGGAGGGTGAACACCATATATTTT
-,TRBJ2-1,few,TRBV27,CASSRGTHNEQFF,TGTGCCAGCAGTCGCGGGACTCACAATGAGCAGTTCTTC
TRBD1,TRBJ1-3,-,TRBV7-9,CASSFGDSSGNTIYF,TGTGCCAGCAGCTTTGGGGACAGCTCTGGAAACACCATATATTTT
-,TRBJ1-2,few,TRBV21-1,CASSPRGAGTHNYGYTF,TGTGCCAGCAGCCCTCGCGGGGCAGGGACGCATAACTATGGCTACACCTTC
TRBD1,TRBJ2-3,-,TRBV9,CASRPGQTDTQYF,TGTGCCAGCCGACCGGGACAGACAGATACGCAGTATTTT
-,TRBJ2-5,-,TRBV7-3,CASSTQAGAETQYF,TGTGCCAGCAGCACACAGGCAGGGGCAGAGACCCAGTACTTC
-,TRBJ2-2,-,TRBV5-4,CASSLQDTGELFF,TGTGCCAGCAGCCTTCAGGACACCGGGGAGCTGTTTTTT
TRBD2,TRBJ2-1,-,TRBV4-2,CASSQGRTSGRHNNEQFF,TGTGCCAGCAGCCAAGGGAGGACTAGCGGGAGGCATAACAATGAGCAGTTCTTC
TRBD2,TRBJ2-5,once,TRBV7-2,CASNSGGLAVKETQYF,TGTGCCAGCAACTCAGGAGGACTAGCGGTCAAAGAGACCCAGTACTTC
-,TRBJ1-3,-,TRBV6-5,CASTQWQGSGNTIYF,TGTGCCAGCACCCAATGGCAGGGCTCTGGAAACACCATATATTTT
TRBD1,TRBJ2-1,-,TRBV14,CASSRTGNEQFF,TGTGCCAGCAGCCGGACAGGCAATGAGCAGTTCTTC
TRBD2,TRBJ2-2,-,TRBV7-2,CASPSTSPNTGELFF,TGTGCCAGCCCCTCGACTAGCCCGAACACCGGGGAGCTGTTTTTT
-,TRBJ2-4,-,TRBV7-2,CASSLRPRGAGNIQYF,TGTGCCAGCAGCTTAAGACCCAGGGGGGCGGGAAACATTCAGTACTTC
-,TRBJ1-1,few,TRBV27,CASSTGGGTEAFF,TGTGCCAGCAGTACCGGGGGGGGCACTGAAGCTTTCTTT
-,TRBJ1-6,-,TRBV6-6,CASSPTGPRSPLHF,TGTGCCAGCAGTCCTACAGGGCCGAGGTCACCCCTCCACTTT
TRBD2,TRBJ2-1,-,TRBV2,CASRGTSGRYNEQFF,TGTGCCAGCAGGGGGACTAGCGGGCGGTACAATGAGCAGTTCTTC
TRBD1,TRBJ2-1,-,TRBV27,CASSSQNRGRQFF,TGTGCCAGCAGTTCACAAAACAGGGGGAGACAGTTCTTC
-,TRBJ2-1,-,TRBV7-9,CASSLVVVRDLYNEQFF,TGTGCCAGCAGCTTAGTGGTGGTGCGGGATCTTTACAATGAGCAGTTCTTC
-,TRBJ1-1,few,TRBV9,CASSVEQGIHAEAFF,TGTGCCAGCAGCGTAGAGCAGGGGATCCACGCTGAAGCTTTCTTT
-,TRBJ2-7,-,TRBV18,CASSPPGRVSYEQYF,TGTGCCAGCTCACCACCCGGCAGGGTCTCCTACGAGCAGTACTTC
TRBD2,TRBJ2-3,-,TRBV7-9,CASSLLAGGTDTQYF,TGTGCCAGCAGCTTACTAGCGGGGGGCACAGATACGCAGTATTTT
TRBD1,TRBJ1-1,-,TRBV27,CASRRDRGNTEAFF,TGTGCCAGCAGAAGGGACAGGGGAAATACTGAAGCTTTCTTT
TRBD2,TRBJ2-3,-,TRBV11-2,CASSSFFNPSGRSPDTQYF,TGTGCCAGCAGCTCTTTCTTTAATCCTAGCGGGAGGTCCCCAGATACGCAGTATTTT
-,TRBJ2-2,few,TRBV7-9,CASSPRDTGELFF,TGTGCCAGCAGCCCCAGGGACACCGGGGAGCTGTTTTTT
-,TRBJ2-3,few,TRBV9,CASSSRQTDTQYF,TGTGCCAGCAGCTCCCGACAGACAGATACGCAGTATTTT
TRBD2,TRBJ2-2,-,TRBV30,CACISGRRAGELFF,TGTGCCTGCATTAGCGGGAGAAGGGCCGGGGAGCTGTTTTTT
-,TRBJ2-7,-,TRBV27,CASSFSRALYEQYF,TGTGCCAGCAGTTTCTCTCGAGCCCTCTACGAGCAGTACTTC
-,TRBJ1-3,once,TRBV14,CASSQDRGGISGNTIYF,TGTGCCAGCAGCCAAGATCGAGGAGGGATCTCTGGAAACACCATATATTTT
-,TRBJ1-1,-,TRBV14,CTSTPRGLGGSTEAFF,TGTACCAGCACCCCAAGGGGGTTGGGGGGGAGCACTGAAGCTTTCTTT
TRBD2,TRBJ2-7,-,TRBV10-3,CAISEPRTSGGLSYEQYF,TGTGCCATCAGTGAGCCTAGGACTAGCGGGGGCCTTTCCTACGAGCAGTACTTC
TRBD2,TRBJ2-2,-,TRBV11-2,CASSSLLAGSGELFF,TGTGCCAGCAGCTCCCTTCTAGCGGGGTCCGGGGAGCTGTTTTTT
-,TRBJ1-1,-,TRBV7-2,CASSPGQNTEAFF,TGTGCCAGCAGCCCCGGACAGAACACTGAAGCTTTCTTT
-,TRBJ1-1,-,TRBV28,CASMTGQGMFEAFF,TGTGCCAGCATGACGGGCCAGGGAATGTTCGAAGCTTTCTTT
-,TRBJ2-3,-,TRBV5-1,CASSLEGPQYF,TGCGCCAGCAGCTTGGAGGGGCCGCAGTATTTT
-,TRBJ2-1,-,TRBV4-2,CASSPEGGGNEQFF,TGTGCCAGCAGCCCTGAGGGTGGAGGGAATGAGCAGTTCTTC